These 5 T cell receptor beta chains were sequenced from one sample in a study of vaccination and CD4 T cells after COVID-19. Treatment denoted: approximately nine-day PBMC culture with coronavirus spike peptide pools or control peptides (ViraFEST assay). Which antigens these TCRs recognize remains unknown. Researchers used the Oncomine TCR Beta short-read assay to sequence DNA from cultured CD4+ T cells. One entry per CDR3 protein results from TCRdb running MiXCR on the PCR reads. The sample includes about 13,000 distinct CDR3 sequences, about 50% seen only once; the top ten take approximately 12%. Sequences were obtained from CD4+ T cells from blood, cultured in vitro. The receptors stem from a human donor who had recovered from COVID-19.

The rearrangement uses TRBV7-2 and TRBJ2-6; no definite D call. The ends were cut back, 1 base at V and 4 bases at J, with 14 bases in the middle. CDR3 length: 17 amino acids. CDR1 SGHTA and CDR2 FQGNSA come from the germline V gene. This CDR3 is CASSLVSGLRGANVLTF. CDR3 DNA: TGTGCCAGCAGCTTAGTCTCAGGCCTCCGGGGGGCCAACGTCCTGACTTTC.

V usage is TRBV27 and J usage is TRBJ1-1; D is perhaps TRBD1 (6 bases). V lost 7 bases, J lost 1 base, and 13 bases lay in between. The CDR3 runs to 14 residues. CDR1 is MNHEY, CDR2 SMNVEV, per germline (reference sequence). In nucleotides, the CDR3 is TGTGCCAGCACCCAACCAGGGGAGAACACTGAAGCTTTCTTT. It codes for CASTQPGENTEAFF.

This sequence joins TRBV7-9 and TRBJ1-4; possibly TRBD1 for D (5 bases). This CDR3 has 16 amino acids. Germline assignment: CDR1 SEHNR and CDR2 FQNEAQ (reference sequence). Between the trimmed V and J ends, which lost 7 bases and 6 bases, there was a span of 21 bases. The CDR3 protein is CASTPGEGRSHEKLFF. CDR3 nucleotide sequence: TGTGCCAGCACCCCCGGGGAGGGACGAAGCCATGAAAAACTGTTTTTT.

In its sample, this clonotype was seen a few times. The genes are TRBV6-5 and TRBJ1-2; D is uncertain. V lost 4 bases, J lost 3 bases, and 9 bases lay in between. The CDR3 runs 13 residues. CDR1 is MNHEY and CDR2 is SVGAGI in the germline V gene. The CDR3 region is CASSFASHYGYTF. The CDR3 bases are TGTGCCAGCAGTTTCGCGAGCCACTATGGCTACACCTTC.

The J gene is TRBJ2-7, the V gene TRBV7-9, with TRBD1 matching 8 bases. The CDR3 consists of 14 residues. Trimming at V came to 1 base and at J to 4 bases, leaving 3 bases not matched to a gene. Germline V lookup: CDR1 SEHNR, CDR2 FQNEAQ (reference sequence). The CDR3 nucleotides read TGTGCCAGCAGCTTAGGGACAGGGAGGTACGAGCAGTACTTC. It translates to CASSLGTGRYEQYF.